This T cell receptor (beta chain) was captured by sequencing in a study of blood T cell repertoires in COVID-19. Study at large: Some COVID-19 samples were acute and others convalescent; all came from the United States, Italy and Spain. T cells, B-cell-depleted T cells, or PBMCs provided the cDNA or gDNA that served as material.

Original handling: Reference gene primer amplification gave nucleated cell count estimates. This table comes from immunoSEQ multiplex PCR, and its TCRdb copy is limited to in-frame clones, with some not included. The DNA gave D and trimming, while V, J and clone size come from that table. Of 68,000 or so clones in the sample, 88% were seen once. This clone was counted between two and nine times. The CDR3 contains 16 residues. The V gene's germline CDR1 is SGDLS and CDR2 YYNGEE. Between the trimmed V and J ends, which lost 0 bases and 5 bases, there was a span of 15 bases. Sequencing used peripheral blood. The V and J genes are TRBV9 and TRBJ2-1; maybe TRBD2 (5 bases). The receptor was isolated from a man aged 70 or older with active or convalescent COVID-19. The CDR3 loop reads CASSVAGLAGHNEQFF. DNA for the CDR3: TGTGCCAGCAGCGTAGCTGGGCTAGCAGGTCACAATGAGCAGTTCTTC.